The 14 T cell receptor beta chains below were found in one sample sequenced in a study of shared clonotypes between healthy human individuals. Assay: immunoSEQ multiplex PCR; the TCRdb copy retains only in-frame clones and omits some. The data contain about 2,100,000 clones, under 95% of them singletons. CD45RO negativity and positive selection for CCR7 defined naive CD8 cells, a population that excluded terminally differentiated effector memory CD45RA+ cells. Sequencing used naive CD8+ T cells from PBMCs. These TCRs come from a man aged 18 to 29 in good health. Some clones in this sample may be carry-over from other donors' samples.

The chain carries TRBV13 and TRBJ1-4, with TRBD1 matching over 7 bases. V was clipped by 4 bases and J by 3 bases; unmatched bases: 5. CDR1 and CDR2 (germline): PRHDT, FYEKMQ (reference sequence). The length of the CDR3 is 15 residues. The CDR3 DNA sequence: TGTGCCAGCAGCTCGAGGGGGCAGCCTAATGAAAAACTGTTTTTT. Protein: CASSSRGQPNEKLFF.

This sequence joins TRBV6-6 and TRBJ2-1, with D hard to call. The CDR3 has 11 residues. Trimming cost V 0 bases and J 8 bases, with 2 bases left between them. Germline CDR1 reads MNHNY; CDR2 reads SVGAGI (reference sequence). The CDR3, as DNA: TGTGCCAGCAGTTACTCCCATGAGCAGTTCTTC. Translation gives CASSYSHEQFF.

V is TRBV27 and J is TRBJ1-1; no clear D gene. The CDR3 is made up of 16 amino acids. The germline V and J ends were trimmed by 2 bases and 1 base, with 14 bases remaining between them. CDR1 MNHEY and CDR2 SMNVEV come from the germline V gene (reference sequence). CDR3 loop: CASSLGPARKNTEAFF. The DNA for the CDR3 is TGTGCCAGCAGTTTAGGGCCAGCCCGAAAGAACACTGAAGCTTTCTTT.

V gene TRBV6-5 combines with J gene TRBJ1-2; no clear D. The V and J ends lost 2 bases and 7 bases respectively, with 14 bases between them. Per germline, CDR1 MNHEY and CDR2 SVGAGI. The CDR3 consists of 14 residues. CDR3 amino acids: CASSYAGSSPGYTF. CDR3 nucleotides: TGTGCCAGCAGTTACGCGGGCAGCTCACCTGGCTACACCTTC.

The chain is built from TRBV4-2 and TRBJ2-5; tentatively, D is TRBD2 (6 bases). With 0 bases removed from V and 7 bases from J, the gap between germline ends came to 24 bases. Germline CDR1 and CDR2: LGHNA and YNFKEQ. The CDR3 contains 18 residues. The CDR3 nucleotides read TGTGCCAGCAGCCAAGATTTAGAGAGCGCGGGGTTTGGGTCGACCCAGTACTTC. Translating it yields CASSQDLESAGFGSTQYF.

V is TRBV19 and J is TRBJ2-7; the D gene could be TRBD1 or TRBD2 (5 bases each). The CDR3 runs 15 residues. The V gene's germline CDR1 is LNHDA and CDR2 SQIVND (reference sequence). V gave up 0 bases and J gave up 2 bases, with 11 bases separating them. The CDR3 nucleotides read TGTGCCAGTAGTATAGATCCCGGGACGGCCTACGAGCAGTACTTC. Amino acids: CASSIDPGTAYEQYF.

This chain uses TRBV9 with TRBJ2-1; 11 bases are shared with TRBD2. This CDR3 region has 19 residues. V lost 0 bases and J lost 10; bases outside the gene matches: 18. Germline V gene sequence: CDR1 SGDLS, CDR2 YYNGEE. The CDR3 sequence: CASSVAVGSTSGRRSEQFF. The DNA of the CDR3 is TGTGCCAGCAGCGTAGCTGTGGGGAGTACTAGCGGGAGAAGGAGCGAGCAGTTCTTC.

V gene TRBV5-1 combines with J gene TRBJ2-4, with D hard to call. V lost 4 bases to trimming and J lost 0 bases, with 14 bases between them. This CDR3 has 16 amino acids. Looked up from germline, CDR1 is SGHRS and CDR2 is YFSETQ. The DNA for the CDR3 is TGCGCCAGCAGCCCTATACTCGAACTAGCCAAAAACATTCAGTACTTC. Its protein product is CASSPILELAKNIQYF.

The chain recombines TRBV9 with TRBJ2-3, with 8 bases that match TRBD2. The V and J ends lost 0 bases and 3 bases, in that order; junction bases with no gene match: 6. The CDR3 length is 16 residues. Germline V gene sequence: CDR1 SGDLS, CDR2 YYNGEE. Here the CDR3 reads CASSVAGSGSTDTQYF. The CDR3 DNA follows: TGTGCCAGCAGCGTAGCGGGAAGCGGGAGTACAGATACGCAGTATTTT.

On this clone itself: The same CDR3 can be traced to other DNA sequences in this sample. The rearrangement uses TRBV9 and TRBJ2-7; D is possibly TRBD1 (5 bases). Germline CDR1 reads SGDLS; CDR2 reads YYNGEE. This CDR3 is built from 14 residues. V was trimmed by 4 bases and J by 0 bases, leaving 11 bases between them. As DNA, the CDR3 is TGTGCCAGCAGCACCCGACAGAGCTCCTACGAGCAGTACTTC. Its protein product is CASSTRQSSYEQYF.

The chain carries TRBV2 and TRBJ2-2, with D uncertain. The CDR3 loop spans 14 amino acids. Germline V CDR1 and CDR2: SNHLY, FYNNEI. V gave up 2 bases and J gave up 6 bases, with 10 bases separating them. CDR3 in DNA: TGTGCCAGCAGTGAAAGAAGCAACCCCGGGGAGCTGTTTTTT. It encodes CASSERSNPGELFF.

This clone was observed once. V usage is TRBV30 and J usage is TRBJ2-1; a weak D match, TRBD2 (6 bases). This CDR3 spans 12 amino acids. V dropped 0 bases and J dropped 10 bases, with 10 bases sitting between them. Germline lookup yields CDR1 GTSNPN and CDR2 SVGIG (reference sequence). The DNA of the CDR3 is TGTGCCTGGAGTGTCGGGACTGCAGAGCAGTTCTTC. Its protein is CAWSVGTAEQFF.

This clone was counted only a few times. This rearrangement joins TRBV18 to TRBJ1-5; no firm D call. This CDR3 has 14 residues. V gave up 5 bases and J gave up 3 bases, with 11 bases separating them. Per the germline V gene, CDR1 is KGHSH and CDR2 is LQKENI. This CDR3 is CASSGSVFNQPQHF. CDR3 nucleotide sequence: TGTGCCAGCTCAGGATCAGTCTTCAATCAGCCCCAGCATTTT.

The V call is TRBV29-1, the J call TRBJ1-2, with D perhaps matching TRBD1 (5 bases). Between the trimmed V and J ends, which lost 6 bases and 6 bases, there was a span of 23 bases. The CDR3 spans 15 residues. Germline V lookup: CDR1 SQVTM, CDR2 ANQGSEA. The CDR3 DNA sequence: TGCAGCGTGCTGGGGGTGAGCCGTCACGCCGATGGCTACACCTTC. Protein sequence: CSVLGVSRHADGYTF.